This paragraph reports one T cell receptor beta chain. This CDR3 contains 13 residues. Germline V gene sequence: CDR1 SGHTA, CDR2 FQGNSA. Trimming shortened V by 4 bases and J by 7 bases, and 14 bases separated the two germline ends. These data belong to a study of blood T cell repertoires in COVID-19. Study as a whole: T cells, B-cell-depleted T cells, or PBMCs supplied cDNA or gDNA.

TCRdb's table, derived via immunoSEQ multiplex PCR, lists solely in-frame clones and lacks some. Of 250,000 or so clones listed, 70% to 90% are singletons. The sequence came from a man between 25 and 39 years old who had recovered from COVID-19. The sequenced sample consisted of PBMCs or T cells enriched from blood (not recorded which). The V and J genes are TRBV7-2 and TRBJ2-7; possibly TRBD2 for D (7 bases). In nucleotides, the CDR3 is TGTGCCAGCAGCTACGGACTAGGGGGGGAGCAGTACTTC. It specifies CASSYGLGGEQYF.